These T cell receptor beta chains were read from a single sample in a study of T cell repertoires in ileal Crohn's disease. Data came from immunoSEQ multiplex PCR; TCRdb stores just in-frame clones and leaves some out. The repertoire includes 15,000 to 20,000 clones, about three quarters of them detected once, and about 4% sits in the top ten. Sample: ileal tissue. These receptors all come from an adult with Crohn's disease. Each CDR3 is given without its conserved first and last residue. The size field is filled for only some rows; it gives once, few, many or a size class.

v_call: TRBV6-5; clone_size: -; j_call: TRBJ1-3; cdr3_aa: ASGIRGNSGNTIY
v_call: TRBV4-1; clone_size: -; j_call: TRBJ2-7; cdr3_aa: ASSQEDRGSYEQY
v_call: TRBV7-9; clone_size: -; j_call: TRBJ1-2; cdr3_aa: ASSSTTGDYGYT
v_call: TRBV18; clone_size: -; j_call: TRBJ1-2; cdr3_aa: ASSPPSGYGYT
v_call: TRBV27; clone_size: -; j_call: TRBJ1-1; cdr3_aa: ASSSQRPGAEAF
v_call: TRBV5-1; clone_size: -; j_call: TRBJ2-7; cdr3_aa: ASSPSGGQTYEQY
v_call: TRBV6-5; clone_size: -; j_call: TRBJ2-7; cdr3_aa: ASSYSIQVSGEQY
v_call: TRBV5-1; clone_size: -; j_call: TRBJ1-4; cdr3_aa: ASRPGDNEKLF
v_call: TRBV6-6; clone_size: -; j_call: TRBJ2-7; cdr3_aa: ASSPAAGGGEQY
v_call: TRBV9; clone_size: -; j_call: TRBJ2-3; cdr3_aa: ASSGTSGRDTQY
v_call: TRBV18; clone_size: once; j_call: TRBJ2-7; cdr3_aa: ASSPRQGSYEQY
v_call: TRBV29-1; clone_size: -; j_call: TRBJ2-2; cdr3_aa: SVESGNTGELF
v_call: TRBV6-1; clone_size: once; j_call: TRBJ1-1; cdr3_aa: ASSDRFRSVAEAF
v_call: TRBV10-3; clone_size: -; j_call: TRBJ1-6; cdr3_aa: ATAATHPHSPLH
v_call: TRBV7-2; clone_size: -; j_call: TRBJ1-2; cdr3_aa: ASSLGGQGILANYGYT
v_call: TRBV7-9; clone_size: -; j_call: TRBJ2-7; cdr3_aa: ASSPDGTGGNEQY
v_call: TRBV7-2; clone_size: -; j_call: TRBJ2-7; cdr3_aa: ASSPRIAGYEQY
v_call: TRBV5-1; clone_size: few; j_call: TRBJ1-1; cdr3_aa: ASSAQALTEAF
v_call: TRBV27; clone_size: -; j_call: TRBJ2-1; cdr3_aa: ASRGELRSYNEQF
v_call: TRBV4-2; clone_size: -; j_call: TRBJ1-5; cdr3_aa: ASSQDYRGLNQPQH
v_call: TRBV7-2; clone_size: -; j_call: TRBJ2-2; cdr3_aa: ASSPRFGPPYTPGELF
v_call: TRBV27; clone_size: few; j_call: TRBJ1-2; cdr3_aa: ASSSFTGPNYGYT
v_call: TRBV2; clone_size: few; j_call: TRBJ1-1; cdr3_aa: ASSPDWNTEAF
v_call: TRBV6-6; clone_size: -; j_call: TRBJ1-2; cdr3_aa: ASSYWAANYGYT
v_call: TRBV5-1; clone_size: -; j_call: TRBJ2-7; cdr3_aa: ASSPGQYYEQY
v_call: TRBV6-1; clone_size: once; j_call: TRBJ1-5; cdr3_aa: ASSEGQAWSNQPQH
v_call: TRBV6-1; clone_size: -; j_call: TRBJ1-5; cdr3_aa: ASRAGTANQPQH
v_call: TRBV9; clone_size: -; j_call: TRBJ2-5; cdr3_aa: ASSVELGRETQY
v_call: TRBV4-2; clone_size: -; j_call: TRBJ2-3; cdr3_aa: ASSPIRGIAADTQY
v_call: TRBV10-3; clone_size: -; j_call: TRBJ2-2; cdr3_aa: AISDRGPWDTGELF
v_call: TRBV30; clone_size: once; j_call: TRBJ2-2; cdr3_aa: AWMGAGRNTGELF
v_call: TRBV30; clone_size: -; j_call: TRBJ1-2; cdr3_aa: VTGGYSYGYT
v_call: TRBV6-6; clone_size: -; j_call: TRBJ1-2; cdr3_aa: ASSLNGYT
v_call: TRBV30; clone_size: -; j_call: TRBJ2-7; cdr3_aa: AWSMGALTSGEQY
v_call: TRBV5-6; clone_size: -; j_call: TRBJ2-7; cdr3_aa: ASRTTGHYEQY
v_call: TRBV7-8; clone_size: -; j_call: TRBJ1-1; cdr3_aa: ASSLAGQLNTEAF
v_call: TRBV14; clone_size: -; j_call: TRBJ1-1; cdr3_aa: ASSQVFGGAEAF
v_call: TRBV7-2; clone_size: -; j_call: TRBJ2-3; cdr3_aa: ASSFGTRGDTQY
v_call: TRBV4-3; clone_size: -; j_call: TRBJ2-1; cdr3_aa: ASSQEGAYDEQF
v_call: TRBV5-1; clone_size: -; j_call: TRBJ1-2; cdr3_aa: ASSLEPRTSYGYT
v_call: TRBV18; clone_size: -; j_call: TRBJ2-7; cdr3_aa: ASSPLGGSYEQY
v_call: TRBV6-1; clone_size: -; j_call: TRBJ2-2; cdr3_aa: ASSRQGGTGELF
v_call: TRBV4-3; clone_size: once; j_call: TRBJ2-2; cdr3_aa: ASSLGTERPRDNTGELF
v_call: TRBV4-2; clone_size: -; j_call: TRBJ1-2; cdr3_aa: ASSQGDTGPEFYGYT
v_call: TRBV15; clone_size: -; j_call: TRBJ1-1; cdr3_aa: ATSSSGTGGTEAF
v_call: TRBV6-1; clone_size: -; j_call: TRBJ2-1; cdr3_aa: ASSVGAGVQF
v_call: TRBV6-5; clone_size: -; j_call: TRBJ1-5; cdr3_aa: ASRQGADQPQH
v_call: TRBV5-6; clone_size: -; j_call: TRBJ2-5; cdr3_aa: ASSLAGNRLATKETQY
v_call: TRBV6-1; clone_size: -; j_call: TRBJ1-5; cdr3_aa: ASGYSTNQPQH
v_call: TRBV27; clone_size: -; j_call: TRBJ2-5; cdr3_aa: ASSLDGTRRETQY
v_call: TRBV7-9; clone_size: -; j_call: TRBJ2-7; cdr3_aa: ASSLDTSSYEQY
v_call: TRBV30; clone_size: few; j_call: TRBJ2-2; cdr3_aa: AWRNMANTGELF
v_call: TRBV14; clone_size: -; j_call: TRBJ2-5; cdr3_aa: ASSQDRGRGETQY
v_call: TRBV4-1; clone_size: -; j_call: TRBJ2-7; cdr3_aa: ASSQDNRGLAGGDEQY
v_call: TRBV12-5; clone_size: -; j_call: TRBJ2-3; cdr3_aa: ASGLPLRTTRDRNTDTQY